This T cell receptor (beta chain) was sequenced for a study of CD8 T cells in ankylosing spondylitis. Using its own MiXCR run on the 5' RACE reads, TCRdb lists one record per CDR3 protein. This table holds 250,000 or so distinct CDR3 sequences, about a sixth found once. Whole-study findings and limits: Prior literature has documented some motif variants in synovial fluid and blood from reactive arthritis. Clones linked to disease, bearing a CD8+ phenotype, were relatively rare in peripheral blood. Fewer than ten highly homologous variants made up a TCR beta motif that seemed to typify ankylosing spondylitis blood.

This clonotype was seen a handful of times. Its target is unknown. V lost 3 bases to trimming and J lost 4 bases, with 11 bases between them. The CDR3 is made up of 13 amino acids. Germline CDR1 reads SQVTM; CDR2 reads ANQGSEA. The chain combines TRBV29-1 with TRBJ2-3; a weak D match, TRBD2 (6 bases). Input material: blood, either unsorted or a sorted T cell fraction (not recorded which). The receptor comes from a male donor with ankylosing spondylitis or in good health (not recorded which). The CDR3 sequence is CSVEMGLPDTQYF. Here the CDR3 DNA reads TGCAGCGTTGAGATGGGACTCCCAGATACGCAGTATTTT.